This TCR beta chain was sequenced for a study of blood T cell repertoires in COVID-19. Study-wide context: Donors in the United States, Italy and Spain gave samples during acute or convalescent COVID-19.

Authors' processing steps: How many nucleated cells were present was estimated from reference gene primer amplification. Repertoires were generated with immunoSEQ multiplex PCR, while TCRdb's copy carries only in-frame clones and drops some. V and J calls and clone size are those listed in that table; D and trimming were worked out from the DNA. The profile covers 150,000 to 200,000 clones, with roughly 86% appearing a single time and over 7% taken by the ten largest. CDR3 size: 13 residues. V shed 6 bases and J shed 5 bases, with 11 bases lying between them. The source of this sequence is a woman older than 75 in a cohort sampled during active or convalescent COVID-19. The rearrangement links TRBV12-3 or TRBV12-4 to TRBJ1-5; D is undetermined. Sequencing input: peripheral blood. The DNA for the CDR3 is TGTGCCAGCAGCCCTGCCCCGGATCAGCCCCAGCATTTT. Amino acids: CASSPAPDQPQHF.